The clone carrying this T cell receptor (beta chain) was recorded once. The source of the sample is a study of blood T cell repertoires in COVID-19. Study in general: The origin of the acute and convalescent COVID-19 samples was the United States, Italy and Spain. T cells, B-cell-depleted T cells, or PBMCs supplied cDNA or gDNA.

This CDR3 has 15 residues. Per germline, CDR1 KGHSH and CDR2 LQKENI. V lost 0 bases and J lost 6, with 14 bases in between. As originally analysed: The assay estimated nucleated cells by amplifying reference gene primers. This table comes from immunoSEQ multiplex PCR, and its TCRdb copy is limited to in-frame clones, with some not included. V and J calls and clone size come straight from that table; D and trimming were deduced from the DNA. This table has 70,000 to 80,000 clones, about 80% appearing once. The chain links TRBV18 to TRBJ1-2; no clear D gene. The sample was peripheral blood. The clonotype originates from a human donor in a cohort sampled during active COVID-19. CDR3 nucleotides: TGTGCCAGCTCACCACCCCGGGCGGGAGTGGATGGCTACACCTTC. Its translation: CASSPPRAGVDGYTF.